The 4 T cell receptor beta chains given below trace back to one sample, sequenced in a study of T cell responses to AZD1222 COVID-19 vaccine. Some clones are missing from TCRdb's copy, which holds only in-frame ones; the method was immunoSEQ multiplex PCR. Here the sample spans under 150,000 clones, 85% to 95% being singletons. Sample: peripheral blood, taken on day 0 of AZD1222 vaccination. These receptors came from an adult in good health.

This chain joins TRBV7-9 and TRBJ2-7; 7 bases fit TRBD2. Germline lookup yields CDR1 SEHNR and CDR2 FQNEAQ (reference sequence). The CDR3 extends over 14 amino acids. J lost 0 bases, V lost 8 bases, and 7 bases had no gene match. The CDR3 nucleotides are TGTGCCAGCGGGTGGCGCGGGGGCTCCTACGAGCAGTACTTC. Translating gives CASGWRGGSYEQYF.

The rearrangement uses TRBV25-1 and TRBJ1-4, with unresolved D. Germline lookup yields CDR1 MGHDK and CDR2 SYGVNS. Trimming took 6 bases from V and 3 from J, leaving 8 bases between them. This CDR3 has 13 residues. The CDR3 nucleotides are TGTGCCAGCAGAGCGAGCGCTAATGAAAAACTGTTTTTT. Translation gives CASRASANEKLFF.

V usage is TRBV30 and J usage is TRBJ1-1; D perhaps matches TRBD1 (6 bases). This CDR3 has 13 residues. Germline V gives CDR1 GTSNPN, CDR2 SVGIG (reference sequence). V dropped 0 bases and J dropped 8 bases, with 13 bases sitting between them. As DNA, the CDR3 is TGTGCCTGGAGTGTGGGACACTATGAAGAAGCTTTCTTT. Protein: CAWSVGHYEEAFF.

The chain joins TRBV11-2 to TRBJ1-1, with 12 positions matching TRBD1. J lost 7 bases, V lost 3 bases, and 6 bases had no gene match. Germline V CDR1 and CDR2: SGHAT, FQNNGV. This CDR3 spans 15 amino acids. The CDR3 is CASSFPGTGGFEAFF. In DNA form, the CDR3 reads TGTGCCAGCAGCTTCCCCGGGACAGGGGGCTTTGAAGCTTTCTTT.